This T cell receptor beta chain was sequenced for a study of OX40 agonist ivuxolimab in advanced cancers. Study background: The mean age was about 57 years, ranging from roughly 23 to 90, with 82.7% of participants male.

This clone was observed at least ten times. Its antigen is as yet unknown. Study-wide results and caveats: The study observed clonal expansion of CD4+ and CD8+ blood T cells by week 6 at 0.1 to 3.0 mg/kg. Expanded clones were, on average, more numerous in CD8+ T cells than in CD4+.

The data were produced by immunoSEQ multiplex PCR, yet TCRdb's version contains in-frame clones alone and is incomplete. This sample yields under 80,000 clones, of which about 85% are seen a single time; less than 5% belongs to the top ten. The V gene's germline CDR1 is SGHNT and CDR2 YYREEE (reference sequence). The V segment lost 6 bases and the J segment 8 bases; nucleotides outside the gene matches: 17. This CDR3 is 16 amino acids long. The specimen comprised CD4+ or CD8+ T cells sorted from blood, sampled in a trial of the OX40 agonist ivuxolimab. The rearrangement links TRBV5-4 to TRBJ1-2; 9 nucleotides match TRBD1. The TCR sequence derives from an adult with an advanced solid tumor such as melanoma, head and neck, liver or kidney cancer. The CDR3 reads CASTNQGDRETRGYTF. The CDR3 DNA reads as TGTGCCAGCACCAATCAAGGGGACAGGGAAACTAGGGGCTACACCTTC.